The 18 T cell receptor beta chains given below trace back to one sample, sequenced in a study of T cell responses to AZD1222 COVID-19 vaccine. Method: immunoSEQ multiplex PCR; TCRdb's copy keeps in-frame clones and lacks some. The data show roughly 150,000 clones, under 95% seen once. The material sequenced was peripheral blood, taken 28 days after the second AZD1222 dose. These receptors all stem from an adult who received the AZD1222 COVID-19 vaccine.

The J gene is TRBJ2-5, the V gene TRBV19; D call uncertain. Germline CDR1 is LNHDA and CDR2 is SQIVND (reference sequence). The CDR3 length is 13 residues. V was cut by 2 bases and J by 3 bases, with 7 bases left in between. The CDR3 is CASSIYSEETQYF. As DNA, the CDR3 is TGTGCCAGTAGTATATACAGCGAAGAGACCCAGTACTTC.

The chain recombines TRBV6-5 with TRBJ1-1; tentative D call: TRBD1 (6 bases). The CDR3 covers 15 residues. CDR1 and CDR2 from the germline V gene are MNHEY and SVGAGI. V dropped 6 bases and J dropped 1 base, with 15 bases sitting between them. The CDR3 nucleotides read TGTGCCAGCAGCCACGGGGGGGCCCCGAACACTGAAGCTTTCTTT. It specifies CASSHGGAPNTEAFF.

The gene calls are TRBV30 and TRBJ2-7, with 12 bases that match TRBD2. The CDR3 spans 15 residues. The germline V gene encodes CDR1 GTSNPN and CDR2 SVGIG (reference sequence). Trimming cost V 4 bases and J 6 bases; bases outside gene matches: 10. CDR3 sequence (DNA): TGTGCCTGGAATCGAAGACTAGCGGGAGATAGCGAGCAGTACTTC. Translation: CAWNRRLAGDSEQYF.

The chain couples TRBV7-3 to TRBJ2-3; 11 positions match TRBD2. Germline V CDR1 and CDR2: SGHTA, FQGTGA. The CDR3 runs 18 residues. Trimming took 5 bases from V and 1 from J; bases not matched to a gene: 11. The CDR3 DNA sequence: TGTGCCAGCAGCCCTACTAGCGGGGGTCCTCGGGGCACAGATACGCAGTATTTT. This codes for CASSPTSGGPRGTDTQYF.

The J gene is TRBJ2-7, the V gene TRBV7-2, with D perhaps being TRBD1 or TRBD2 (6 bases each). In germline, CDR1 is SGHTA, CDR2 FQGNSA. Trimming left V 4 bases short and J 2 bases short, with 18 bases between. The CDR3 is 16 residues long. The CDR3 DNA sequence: TGTGCCAGCAGCTCCTTGGGGGGCAGGGGAGCCTACGAGCAGTACTTC. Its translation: CASSSLGGRGAYEQYF.

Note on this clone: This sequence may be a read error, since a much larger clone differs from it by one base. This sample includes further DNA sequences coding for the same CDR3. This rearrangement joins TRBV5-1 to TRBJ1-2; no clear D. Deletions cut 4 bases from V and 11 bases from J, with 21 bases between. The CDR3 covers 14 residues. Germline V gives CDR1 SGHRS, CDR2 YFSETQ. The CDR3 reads CASSPTDGSGGYTF. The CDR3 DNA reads TGCGCCAGCAGCCCGACCGACGGATCGGGAGGTTACACCTTC.

Here the CDR3 DNA reads TGTGCCAGCGGACGACAGGGCCGGGAAGTGTCGAAAAACATTCAGTACTTC. Protein product: CASGRQGREVSKNIQYF. The chain combines TRBV2 with TRBJ2-4; 7 positions match TRBD1. The CDR3 is 17 amino acids. Trimming removed 8 bases from V and 4 bases from J; junction bases left unmatched: 17. CDR1 SNHLY and CDR2 FYNNEI come from the germline V gene.

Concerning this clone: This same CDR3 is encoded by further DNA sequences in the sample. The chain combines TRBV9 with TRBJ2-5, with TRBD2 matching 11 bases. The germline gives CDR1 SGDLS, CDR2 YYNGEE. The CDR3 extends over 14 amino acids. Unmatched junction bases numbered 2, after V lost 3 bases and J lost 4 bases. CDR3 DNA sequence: TGTGCCAGCAGCGAAGGACTAGCGGGAGAGACCCAGTACTTC. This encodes CASSEGLAGETQYF. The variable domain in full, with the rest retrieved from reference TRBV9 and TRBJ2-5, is DSGVTQTPKHLITATGQRVTLRCSPRSGDLSVYWYQQSLDQGLQFLIQYYNGEERAKGNILERFSAQQFPDLHSELNLSSLELGDSALYFCASSEGLAGETQYFGPGTRLLVL.

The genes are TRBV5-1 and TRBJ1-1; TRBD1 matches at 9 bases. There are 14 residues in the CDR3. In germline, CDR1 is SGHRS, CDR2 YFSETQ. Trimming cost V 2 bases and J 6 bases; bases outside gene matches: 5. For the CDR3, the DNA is TGCGCCAGCAGCTTCTCGACAGGGGGACCTGAAGCTTTCTTT. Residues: CASSFSTGGPEAFF. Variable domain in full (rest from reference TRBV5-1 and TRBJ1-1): KAGVTQTPRYLIKTRGQQVTLSCSPISGHRSVSWYQQTPGQGLQFLFEYFSETQRNKGNFPGRFSGRQFSNSRSEMNVSTLELGDSALYLCASSFSTGGPEAFFGQGTRLTVV.

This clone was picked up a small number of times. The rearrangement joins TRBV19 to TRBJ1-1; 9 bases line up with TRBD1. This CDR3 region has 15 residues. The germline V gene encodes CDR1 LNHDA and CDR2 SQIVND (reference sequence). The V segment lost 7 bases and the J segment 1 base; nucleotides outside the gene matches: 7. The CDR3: CASTLGQGPNTEAFF. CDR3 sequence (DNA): TGTGCCAGTACCCTGGGACAGGGCCCGAACACTGAAGCTTTCTTT.

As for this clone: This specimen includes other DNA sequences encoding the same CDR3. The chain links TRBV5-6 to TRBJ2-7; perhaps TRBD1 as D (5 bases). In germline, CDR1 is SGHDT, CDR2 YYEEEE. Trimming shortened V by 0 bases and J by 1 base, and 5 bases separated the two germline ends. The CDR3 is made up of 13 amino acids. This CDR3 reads CASSLGQSYEQYF. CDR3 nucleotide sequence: TGTGCCAGCAGCTTGGGACAGTCCTACGAGCAGTACTTC.

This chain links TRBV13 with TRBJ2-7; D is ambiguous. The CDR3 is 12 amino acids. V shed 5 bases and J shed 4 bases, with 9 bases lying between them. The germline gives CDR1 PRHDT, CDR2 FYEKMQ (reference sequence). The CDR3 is CASSTSGYEQYF. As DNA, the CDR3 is TGTGCCAGCAGCACATCTGGATACGAGCAGTACTTC.

CDR3 DNA: TGTGCCAGCTCACCCCAGACAGGGGTAAGCTCCTATAATTCACCCCTCCACTTT. It codes for CASSPQTGVSSYNSPLHF. The gene calls are TRBV18 and TRBJ1-6; 8 bases fit TRBD1. V was clipped by 3 bases and J by 0 bases; unmatched bases: 7. The CDR3 extends over 18 amino acids. Germline-derived CDR1 and CDR2 are KGHSH and LQKENI.

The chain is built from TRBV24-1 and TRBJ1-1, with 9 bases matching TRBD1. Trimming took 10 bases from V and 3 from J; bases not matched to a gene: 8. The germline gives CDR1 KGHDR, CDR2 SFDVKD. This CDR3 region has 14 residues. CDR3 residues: CATHRGRGDTEAFF. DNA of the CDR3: TGTGCCACTCACAGGGGGCGCGGGGACACTGAAGCTTTCTTT.

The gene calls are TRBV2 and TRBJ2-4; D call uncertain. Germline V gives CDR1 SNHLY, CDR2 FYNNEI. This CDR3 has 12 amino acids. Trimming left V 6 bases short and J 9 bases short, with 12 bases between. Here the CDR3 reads CASSPLESIQYF. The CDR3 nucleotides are TGTGCCAGCAGCCCCTTAGAGAGCATTCAGTACTTC.

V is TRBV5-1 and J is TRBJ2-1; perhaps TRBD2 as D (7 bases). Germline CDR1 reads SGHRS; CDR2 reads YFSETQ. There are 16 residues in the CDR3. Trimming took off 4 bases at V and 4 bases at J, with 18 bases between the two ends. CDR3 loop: CASSAAWGGAYNEQFF. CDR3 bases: TGCGCCAGCAGCGCCGCCTGGGGGGGGGCATACAATGAGCAGTTCTTC. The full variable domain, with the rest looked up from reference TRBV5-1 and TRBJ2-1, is KAGVTQTPRYLIKTRGQQVTLSCSPISGHRSVSWYQQTPGQGLQFLFEYFSETQRNKGNFPGRFSGRQFSNSRSEMNVSTLELGDSALYLCASSAAWGGAYNEQFFGPGTRLTVL.

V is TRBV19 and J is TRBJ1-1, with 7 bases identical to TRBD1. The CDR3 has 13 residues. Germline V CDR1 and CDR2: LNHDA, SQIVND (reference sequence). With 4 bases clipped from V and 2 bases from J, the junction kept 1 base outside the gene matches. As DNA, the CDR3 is TGTGCCAGTAGTAGACAGGGCAACACTGAAGCTTTCTTT. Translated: CASSRQGNTEAFF.

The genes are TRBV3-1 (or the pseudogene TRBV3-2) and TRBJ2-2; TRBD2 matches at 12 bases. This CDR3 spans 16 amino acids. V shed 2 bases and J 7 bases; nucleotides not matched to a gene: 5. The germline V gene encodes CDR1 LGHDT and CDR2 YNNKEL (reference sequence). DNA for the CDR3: TGTGCCAGCAGCCAAAGACTAGCGGGAGTCGGCGGGGAGCTGTTTTTT. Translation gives CASSQRLAGVGGELFF.